Reported below is one T cell receptor beta chain. The data are from a study of blood T cell repertoires in COVID-19. Overall study context: From T cells, B-cell-depleted T cells, or PBMCs came the material, which was cDNA or gDNA.

This CDR3 is built from 13 residues. CDR1 MNHEY and CDR2 SVGEGT come from the germline V gene. V was cut by 5 bases and J by 1 base, with 8 bases left in between. Sequenced by immunoSEQ multiplex PCR; TCRdb stores in-frame clones only, minus some. The profile shows some 89,000 clones, roughly 90% of them singletons. This receptor was obtained from a man aged 50-60 years with acute or convalescent COVID-19. This chain uses TRBV6-2 or TRBV6-3 with TRBJ1-1, with D possibly being TRBD1 (5 bases). Input material: peripheral blood. The CDR3 spells CASSIGQNTEAFF. The CDR3 bases are TGTGCCAGCAGTATCGGACAGAACACTGAAGCTTTCTTT.